This T cell receptor (beta chain) is from a study of CD8 T cells in Susac syndrome. The V gene's germline CDR1 is DFQATT and CDR2 SNEGSKA (reference sequence). Trimming pared 1 base from V and 6 bases from J, leaving 13 bases between. The CDR3 loop spans 14 amino acids. TEMRA cells were FACS-enriched, while CD8+ and CD4+ T cells were negatively isolated. Reverse transcription of roughly 0.5 to 1 ug RNA used random hexamers. Multiplex immunoSEQ PCR targeted 54 Vbeta and 13 Jbeta TCR beta segments. TCRdb fed the immunoSEQ multiplex PCR reads into MiXCR, producing one record per CDR3 protein. The sample carries about 300,000 distinct CDR3 sequences, approximately 90% recorded once.

The gene calls are TRBV20-1 and TRBJ1-5; no firm D call. The sequence came from a human donor with multiple sclerosis. The material sequenced was CD8+ T cells from PBMCs. The CDR3 coding sequence is TGCAGTGCTAGAGGGCCGGCGGATTCTCAGCCCCAGCATTTT. It codes for CSARGPADSQPQHF.